These 2 T cell receptor beta chains came from one sample sequenced in a study of blood T cells in healthy people across ages. Through a sample-barcoded 5' primer and a J-beta primer mix, a second PCR was run for roughly 6 to 12 cycles. In TCRdb, the 5' RACE reads were re-called with MiXCR into one record per CDR3 protein. Counted here are around 850,000 distinct CDR3 sequences, 30% to 45% occurring once; the ten biggest clones make up approximately 12%. The source material was blood. These receptors came from a man aged 18 to 29 in good health.

This clonotype was seen a handful of times. This chain uses TRBV20-1 with TRBJ1-1; D gene uncertain. Per germline, CDR1 DFQATT and CDR2 SNEGSKA (reference sequence). The length of the CDR3 is 12 residues. Trimming took off 5 bases at V and 1 base at J, with 8 bases between the two ends. The CDR3 nucleotides read TGCAGTGCTCTTGAACCGAACACTGAAGCTTTCTTT. This sequence encodes CSALEPNTEAFF.

This clonotype was seen more than once but under ten times. The V gene is TRBV12-3 or TRBV12-4, the J gene TRBJ2-1, with a weak D call TRBD2 (5 bases). Deletions cut 6 bases from V and 4 bases from J, with 19 bases between. This CDR3 is 16 amino acids long. Here the CDR3 reads CASSPSGGSKYNEQFF. CDR3 DNA: TGTGCCAGCAGCCCTTCCGGAGGCAGCAAATACAATGAGCAGTTCTTC.